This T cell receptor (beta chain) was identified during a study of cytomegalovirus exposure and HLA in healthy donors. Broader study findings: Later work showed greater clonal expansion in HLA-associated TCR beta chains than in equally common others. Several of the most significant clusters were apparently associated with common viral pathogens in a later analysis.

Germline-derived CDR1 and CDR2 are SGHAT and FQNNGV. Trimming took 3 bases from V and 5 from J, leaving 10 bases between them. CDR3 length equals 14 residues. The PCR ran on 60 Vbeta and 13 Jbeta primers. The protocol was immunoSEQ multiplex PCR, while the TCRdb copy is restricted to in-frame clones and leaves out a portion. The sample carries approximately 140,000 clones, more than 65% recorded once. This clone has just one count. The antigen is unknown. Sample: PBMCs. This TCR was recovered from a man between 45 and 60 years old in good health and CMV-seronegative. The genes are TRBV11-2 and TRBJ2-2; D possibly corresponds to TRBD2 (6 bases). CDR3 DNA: TGTGCCAGCAGCTTTGACCGGGGGACCGGGGAGCTGTTTTTT. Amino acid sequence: CASSFDRGTGELFF.